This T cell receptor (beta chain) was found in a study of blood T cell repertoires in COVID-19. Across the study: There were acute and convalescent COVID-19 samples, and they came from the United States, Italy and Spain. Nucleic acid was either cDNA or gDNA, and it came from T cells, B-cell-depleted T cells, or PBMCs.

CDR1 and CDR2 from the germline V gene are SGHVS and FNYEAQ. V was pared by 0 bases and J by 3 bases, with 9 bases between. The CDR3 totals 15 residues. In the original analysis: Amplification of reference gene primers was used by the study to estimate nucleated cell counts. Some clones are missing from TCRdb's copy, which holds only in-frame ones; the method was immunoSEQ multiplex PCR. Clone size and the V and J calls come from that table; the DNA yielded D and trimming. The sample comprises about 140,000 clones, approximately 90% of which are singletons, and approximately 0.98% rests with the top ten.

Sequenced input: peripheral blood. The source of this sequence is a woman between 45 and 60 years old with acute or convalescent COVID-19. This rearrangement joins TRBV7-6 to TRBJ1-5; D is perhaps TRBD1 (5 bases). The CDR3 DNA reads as TGTGCCAGCAGCTTAGCGTCGGGGGTCAATCAGCCCCAGCATTTT. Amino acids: CASSLASGVNQPQHF.